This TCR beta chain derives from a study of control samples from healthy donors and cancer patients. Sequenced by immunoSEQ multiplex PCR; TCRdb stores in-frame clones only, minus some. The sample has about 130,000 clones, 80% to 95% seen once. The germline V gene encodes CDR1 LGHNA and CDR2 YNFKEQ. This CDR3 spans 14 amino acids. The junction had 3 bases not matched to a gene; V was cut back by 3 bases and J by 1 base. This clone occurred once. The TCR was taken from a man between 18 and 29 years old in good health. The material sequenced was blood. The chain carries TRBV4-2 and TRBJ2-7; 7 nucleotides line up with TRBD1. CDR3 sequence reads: CASSQEDRSYEQYF. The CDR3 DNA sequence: TGTGCCAGCAGCCAGGAGGACAGGTCCTACGAGCAGTACTTC.